Given below is one T cell receptor (beta chain) in context. The second PCR ran 7 to 11 cycles with a sample-barcoded 5' primer and J-beta primers. MiXCR, run by TCRdb on the 5' RACE reads, gives a single entry per CDR3 protein. This repertoire shows about 970,000 distinct CDR3 sequences, roughly half found once; its top ten account for about 22%. This entry is derived from a study of blood T cells in healthy people across ages. The CDR3 is 14 amino acids. Germline V gives CDR1 DFQATT, CDR2 SNEGSKA (reference sequence). The source is an older woman in good health. V usage is TRBV20-1 and J usage is TRBJ2-5; 11 bases map to TRBD2. TRBJ2-7 explains the end of the DNA better; the J call may be wrong. Sequencing input: blood. The CDR3 reads CSARVGLAVGEQYF. As DNA, the CDR3 is TGCAGTGCTAGAGTGGGACTAGCGGTTGGCGAGCAGTACTTC.